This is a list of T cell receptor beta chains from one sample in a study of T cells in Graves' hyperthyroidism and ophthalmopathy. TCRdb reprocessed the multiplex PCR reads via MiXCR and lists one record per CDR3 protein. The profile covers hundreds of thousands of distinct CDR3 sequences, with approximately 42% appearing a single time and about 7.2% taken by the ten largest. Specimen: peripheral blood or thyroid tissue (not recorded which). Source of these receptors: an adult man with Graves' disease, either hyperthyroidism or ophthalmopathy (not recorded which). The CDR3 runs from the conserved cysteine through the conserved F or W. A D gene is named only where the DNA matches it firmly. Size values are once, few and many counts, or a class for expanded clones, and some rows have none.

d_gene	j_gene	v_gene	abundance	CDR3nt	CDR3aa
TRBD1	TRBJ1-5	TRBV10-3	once	TGTGCCAGCAATATGACAGGGGATAGCAATCAGCCCCAGCATTTT	CASNMTGDSNQPQHF
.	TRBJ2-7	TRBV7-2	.	TGTGCCAGCAGCGTTGAGGGTGCCCGGGGCTCCTACGAGCAGTACTTC	CASSVEGARGSYEQYF
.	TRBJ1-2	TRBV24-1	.	TGTGCCACCAGTGATTTCGACGGGGGAGACGGCTACACCTTC	CATSDFDGGDGYTF
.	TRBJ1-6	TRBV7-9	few	TGTGCCAGCAGCTTACTCTCCAGCCAGATTAATTCACCCCTCCACTTT	CASSLLSSQINSPLHF
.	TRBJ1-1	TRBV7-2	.	TGTGCCAGCAGCCCGTTTAAAAGGAACACTGAAGCTTTCTTT	CASSPFKRNTEAFF
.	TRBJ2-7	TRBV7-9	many	TGTGCCAGCACCCAGGACGAGAGCTCCTACGAGCAGTACTTC	CASTQDESSYEQYF
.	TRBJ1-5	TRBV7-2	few	TGTGCCAGCAGCCAAGATCTTGGAGGGACGGGCAATCAGCCCCAGCATTTT	CASSQDLGGTGNQPQHF
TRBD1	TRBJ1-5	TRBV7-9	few	TGTGCCAGCAGCTCCCTGACAGGGAGAGGGGGTCAGCCCCAGCATTTT	CASSSLTGRGGQPQHF
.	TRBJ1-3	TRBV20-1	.	TGCAGTGCACCCGACTACAGGTACTCTGGAAACTCCATATATTTT	CSAPDYRYSGNSIYF
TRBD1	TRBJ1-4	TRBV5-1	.	TGCGCCAGCAGCTTGGGGACAGGGGCGGAGAAACTGTTTTTT	CASSLGTGAEKLFF
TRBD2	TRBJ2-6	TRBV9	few	TGTGCCAGCAGCGTGACTAGCGGGAATTCTGGGGCCAACGTCCTGACTTTC	CASSVTSGNSGANVLTF
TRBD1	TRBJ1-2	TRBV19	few	TGTGCCAGTAGCCCGGGACAGGGGATATATGAAGGCTACACCTTC	CASSPGQGIYEGYTF
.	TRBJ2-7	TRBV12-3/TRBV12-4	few	TGTGCCAGCAGTTTAGGGGTCGTGAGCGAGCAGTACTTC	CASSLGVVSEQYF
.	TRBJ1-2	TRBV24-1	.	TGTGCCACCAGTGGTGCCGGGACACCAGACTATGGCTACACCTTC	CATSGAGTPDYGYTF
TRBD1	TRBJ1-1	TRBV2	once	TGTGCCATTATCATGTGGGCGACAGGGGGAACTGAAGCTTTCTTT	CAIIMWATGGTEAFF
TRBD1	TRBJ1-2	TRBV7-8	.	TGTGCCAGCAGTAACAGGGGAAGCTATGGCTACACCTTC	CASSNRGSYGYTF
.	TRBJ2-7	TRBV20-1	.	TGCAGTGCCATACAGGGCTACGAGCAGTACTTC	CSAIQGYEQYF
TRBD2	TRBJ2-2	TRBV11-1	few	TGTGCCAGCACTCCCGAACTAGCGGGAGTTTCTGGCGGGGAGCTGTTTTTT	CASTPELAGVSGGELFF
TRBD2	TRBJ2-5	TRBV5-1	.	TGCGCCAGCAGCTTGGCGGGACTAGCGGGAGCTCCTCAAGAGACCCAGTACTTC	CASSLAGLAGAPQETQYF
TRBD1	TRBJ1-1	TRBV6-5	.	TGTGCCAGCAATTTTAAAGGGGGCTCCATGCCTGAAGCTTTCTTT	CASNFKGGSMPEAFF
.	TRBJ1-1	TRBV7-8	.	TGTGCCAGCAGCCCCCGTGTCGCTGAAGCTTTCTTT	CASSPRVAEAFF
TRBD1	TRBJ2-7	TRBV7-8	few	TGTGCCAGCAGCTTCGACAGGGGAGCCTACGAGCAGTACTTC	CASSFDRGAYEQYF
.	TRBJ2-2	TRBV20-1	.	TGCAGTGCTAGAAACAGGGTTTTTCCCGGGGAGCTGTTTTTT	CSARNRVFPGELFF
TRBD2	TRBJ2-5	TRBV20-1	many	TGCAGTGCTAGTCCTAGCGGGGAGACCCAGTACTTC	CSASPSGETQYF
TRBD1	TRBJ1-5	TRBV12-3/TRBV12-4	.	TGTGCCAGCAGTCCGGACAGGGGGCCGGATCAGCCCCAGCATTTT	CASSPDRGPDQPQHF
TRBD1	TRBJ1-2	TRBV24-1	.	TGTGCCACCAGTGATCCCCAGGGACAGGGATATGGCTACACCTTC	CATSDPQGQGYGYTF
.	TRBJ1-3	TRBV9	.	TGTGCCAGCAGCACCCCGAGGGTGAGCCCAAAAAGCTCTGGAAACACCATATATTTT	CASSTPRVSPKSSGNTIYF
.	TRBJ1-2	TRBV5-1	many	TGCGCCAGCAGCTTGGGGGAATCTGGCTACACCTTC	CASSLGESGYTF
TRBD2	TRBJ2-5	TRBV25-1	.	TGTGCCAGCAGTGAAGTCCTAGCGGACGAGACCCAGTACTTC	CASSEVLADETQYF
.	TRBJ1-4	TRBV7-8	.	TGTGCCAGCAGCCCCTCTACAGGAGCGGTTAATGAAAAACTGTTTTTT	CASSPSTGAVNEKLFF
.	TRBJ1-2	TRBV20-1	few	TGCAGTGCTAGAGTGAGGGTACATGGCTACACCTTC	CSARVRVHGYTF
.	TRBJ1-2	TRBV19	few	TGTGCCAGTAGTATAATCGGCAGGAAAAACTATGGCTACACCTTC	CASSIIGRKNYGYTF
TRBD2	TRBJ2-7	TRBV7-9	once	TGTGCCAGCAGCCAAAGACTAGCGGGGGGGCATCAGTACTTC	CASSQRLAGGHQYF
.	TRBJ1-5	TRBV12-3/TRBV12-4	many	TGTGCCAGCAGTTCGGACAGTCAGCCCCAGCATTTT	CASSSDSQPQHF
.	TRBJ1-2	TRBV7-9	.	TGTGCCAGCAGCTTAGCGGGGGGAGGGAACTATGGCTACACCTTC	CASSLAGGGNYGYTF
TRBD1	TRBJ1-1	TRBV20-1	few	TGCAGTGCTTGCCGTCAGGGGGAGGGCACTGAAGCTTTCTTT	CSACRQGEGTEAFF
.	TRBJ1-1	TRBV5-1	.	TGCGCCAGCGGCACGACAGGACCGAACACTGAAGCTTTCTTT	CASGTTGPNTEAFF
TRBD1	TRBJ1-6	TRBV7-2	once	TGTGCCAGCAGCTTAGCGAACAGGGGGTGGAATTCACCCCTCCACTTT	CASSLANRGWNSPLHF
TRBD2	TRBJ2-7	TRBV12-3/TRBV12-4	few	TGTGCCAGCAGTTTTAGCGGGAGGGGAACCTACGAGCAGTACTTC	CASSFSGRGTYEQYF
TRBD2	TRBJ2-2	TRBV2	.	TGTGCCAGCAGTGAAACTAGCGGGAGCCGGACCGGGGAGCTGTTTTTT	CASSETSGSRTGELFF
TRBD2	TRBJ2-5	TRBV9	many	TGTGCCAGCAGCCAAAGTAGCGGGGGGGCCGAGACCCAGTACTTC	CASSQSSGGAETQYF
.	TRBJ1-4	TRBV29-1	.	TGCAGCGTCGGGACGGACAGCTCTGGAAAACTGTTTTTT	CSVGTDSSGKLFF
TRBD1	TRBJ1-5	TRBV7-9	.	TGTGCCAGCAGATCGGACAGGGGAGGGAATCAGCCCCAGCATTTT	CASRSDRGGNQPQHF
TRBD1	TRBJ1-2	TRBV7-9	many	TGTGCCAGCAGCCTATCGGGACAGAGCTATGGCTACACCTTC	CASSLSGQSYGYTF
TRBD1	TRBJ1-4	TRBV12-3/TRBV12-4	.	TGTGCCAGCAGTCGCCGGCGCGACAGGGGGGATGAAAAACTGTTTTTT	CASSRRRDRGDEKLFF
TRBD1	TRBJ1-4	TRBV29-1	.	TGCAGCGCCCGACAGGGGGGTGAAAAACTGTTTTTT	CSARQGGEKLFF
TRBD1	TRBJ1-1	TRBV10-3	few	TGTGCCATCCAGCGGGGGGACAGGGGAAGAGGGTACACTGAAGCTTTCTTT	CAIQRGDRGRGYTEAFF
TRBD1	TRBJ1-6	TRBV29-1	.	TGCAGCGTTCGGGACAGTGGGAATTCACCCCTCCACTTT	CSVRDSGNSPLHF
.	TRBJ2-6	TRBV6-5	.	TGTGCCAGCAGTTTGAACAGGGCCTCTGGGGCCAACGTCCTGACTTTC	CASSLNRASGANVLTF
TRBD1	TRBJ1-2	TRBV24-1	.	TGTGCCACCAGGCGGGACAGGAACTATGGCTACACCTTC	CATRRDRNYGYTF
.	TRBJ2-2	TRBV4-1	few	TGCGCCAGTAACAGGGGAGGGGACACCGGGGAGCTGTTTTTT	CASNRGGDTGELFF
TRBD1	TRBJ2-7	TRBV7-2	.	TGTGCCAGCAGCCCAGAAGGGGGGACGGGACAGGGGGCGAGCTACGAGCAGTACTTC	CASSPEGGTGQGASYEQYF
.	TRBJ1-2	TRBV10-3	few	TGTGCCATCAGTGGGACTGACTATGGCTACACCTTC	CAISGTDYGYTF
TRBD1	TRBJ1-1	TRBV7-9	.	TGTGCCAGCAGCATCCGTGACAGGGGGCAAAACACTGAAGCTTTCTTT	CASSIRDRGQNTEAFF
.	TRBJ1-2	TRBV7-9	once	TGTGCCAGCAGTTACATTGGCTCTAGCGGAGAATATGGCTACACCTTC	CASSYIGSSGEYGYTF
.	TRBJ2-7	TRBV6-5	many	TGTGCCAGCAGTTACTCGCTCCAGGGTCACTACGAGCAGTACTTC	CASSYSLQGHYEQYF
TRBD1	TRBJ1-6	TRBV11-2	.	TGTGCCAGCAGCTTAGGCAGGACAGGGAATTCACCCCTCCACTTT	CASSLGRTGNSPLHF
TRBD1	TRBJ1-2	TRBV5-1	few	TGCGCCAGCAGCCCTCAGGGGGCGCCCAACTATGGCTACACCTTC	CASSPQGAPNYGYTF